One and the same sample provided the 15 T cell receptor beta chains below, sequenced in a study of cytomegalovirus exposure and HLA in healthy donors. With 60 Vbeta and 13 Jbeta primers, the PCR was carried out. Only in-frame clones appear in the TCRdb table, and some are missing; sequencing was by immunoSEQ multiplex PCR. The sample consists of around 210,000 clones, 65% to 85% of them appearing once. The source material was PBMCs. All receptors come from a man aged 45 to 65 in good health and CMV-seronegative.

V is TRBV18 and J is TRBJ2-2; TRBD1 agrees at 7 bases. Germline lookup yields CDR1 KGHSH and CDR2 LQKENI. With V trimmed by 3 bases and J by 4 bases, 5 bases remained unmatched. CDR3 size: 15 residues. This CDR3 is CASSPSTGPTGELFF. As DNA, the CDR3 is TGTGCCAGCTCACCGTCGACAGGGCCCACCGGGGAGCTGTTTTTT.

The V gene is TRBV27, the J gene TRBJ2-1; weak D call: TRBD2 (6 bases). CDR1 is MNHEY, CDR2 SMNVEV, per germline (reference sequence). V was pared by 10 bases and J by 0 bases, with 13 bases between. This CDR3 comprises 14 residues. CDR3 DNA sequence: TGTGCCACCACACCCGGGGGCTCCTACAATGAGCAGTTCTTC. It specifies CATTPGGSYNEQFF.

The chain joins TRBV6-6 to TRBJ2-7; tentatively, D is TRBD1 (6 bases). The CDR3 spans 15 residues. From germline, CDR1 is MNHNY and CDR2 SVGAGI (reference sequence). V was cut by 6 bases and J by 0 bases, with 15 bases left in between. CDR3 sequence (DNA): TGTGCCAGCAGCCCCTCCAGGGGAACCTCCTACGAGCAGTACTTC. This gives the protein CASSPSRGTSYEQYF.

This CDR3 reads CASSGDFSYEQYF. In DNA, the CDR3 is TGTGCCAGCAGTGGGGACTTCTCCTACGAGCAGTACTTC. The V call is TRBV2, the J call TRBJ2-7, with D possibly TRBD2 on 6 matching bases. CDR1 SNHLY and CDR2 FYNNEI come from the germline V gene. The CDR3 is 13 amino acids. The germline V and J ends were trimmed by 4 bases and 0 bases, with 7 bases remaining between them.

V and J are TRBV18 and TRBJ2-1; tentative D call: TRBD1 (5 bases). The CDR3 runs 12 residues. V was trimmed by 3 bases and J by 10 bases, leaving 10 bases between them. CDR1 KGHSH and CDR2 LQKENI come from the germline V gene. The CDR3: CASSPLTGEQFF. Written as DNA, the CDR3 is TGTGCCAGCTCACCCCTCACAGGAGAGCAGTTCTTC.

This sequence joins TRBV19 and TRBJ2-7; D uncertain. V gave up 7 bases and J gave up 5 bases, with 15 bases separating them. This CDR3 comprises 13 residues. The germline gives CDR1 LNHDA, CDR2 SQIVND (reference sequence). The CDR3 is CASTTLWAHEQYF. CDR3 in DNA: TGTGCCAGTACGACGCTTTGGGCCCACGAGCAGTACTTC.

The chain carries TRBV18 and TRBJ1-2, with D possibly TRBD1 on 5 matching bases. Germline CDR1 reads KGHSH; CDR2 reads LQKENI. V dropped 6 bases and J dropped 6 bases, with 14 bases sitting between them. This CDR3 has 13 residues. CDR3 in amino acids: CASSRQPEDGYTF. The CDR3 DNA is TGTGCCAGCTCGCGACAGCCGGAAGATGGCTACACCTTC.

The chain combines TRBV28 with TRBJ2-3; D is uncertain. V lost 10 bases, J lost 0 bases, and 8 bases lay in between. CDR1 is MDHEN and CDR2 is SYDVKM in the germline V gene. The CDR3 is 12 amino acids. This CDR3 is CAIRSSTDTQYF. CDR3 DNA sequence: TGTGCCATCCGTTCTAGCACAGATACGCAGTATTTT. Full variable domain (outside the CDR3, taken from reference TRBV28 and TRBJ2-3): DVKVTQSSRYLVKRTGEKVFLECVQDMDHENMFWYRQDPGLGLRLIYFSYDVKMKEKGDIPEGYSVSREKKERFSLILESASTNQTSMYLCAIRSSTDTQYFGPGTRLTVL.

The CDR3: CASRGTELPKNIQYF. Here the CDR3 DNA reads TGTGCCAGCCGCGGGACAGAGCTTCCCAAAAACATTCAGTACTTC. The chain recombines TRBV21-1 with TRBJ2-4; no DNA check was done on the table's D call, TRBD1. TRBV21-1 is deemed a pseudogene. The CDR3 extends over 15 amino acids.

The chain couples TRBV7-8 to TRBJ1-2; TRBD1 agrees at 7 bases. The germline CDR1 and CDR2 sequences are SGHVS and FQNEAQ. V shed 5 bases, J shed 4 bases, and the junction held 10 bases outside the gene matches. There are 15 residues in the CDR3. The CDR3 reads CASSLSAGGGYGYTF. In DNA form, the CDR3 reads TGTGCCAGCAGCCTCTCAGCAGGGGGAGGCTATGGCTACACCTTC.

The rearrangement uses TRBV19 and TRBJ1-5, with 7 bases lining up with TRBD1. V was pared by 6 bases and J by 7 bases, with 9 bases of the junction left unmatched. The CDR3 covers 14 residues. Looked up from germline, CDR1 is LNHDA and CDR2 is SQIVND (reference sequence). CDR3 nucleotide sequence: TGTGCCAGTAGCGTACAGGGGCCTGCCCAGCCCCAGCATTTT. Residues: CASSVQGPAQPQHF. Supplemented by reference TRBV19 and TRBJ1-5, the full variable domain reads DGGITQSPKYLFRKEGQNVTLSCEQNLNHDAMYWYRQDPGQGLRLIYYSQIVNDFQKGDIAEGYSVSREKKESFPLTVTSAQKNPTAFYLCASSVQGPAQPQHFGDGTRLSIL.

The chain recombines TRBV2 with TRBJ1-1; D unclear. Trimming pared 7 bases from V and 1 base from J, leaving 13 bases between. Germline-derived CDR1 and CDR2 are SNHLY and FYNNEI. This CDR3 has 14 residues. In DNA form, the CDR3 reads TGTGCCAGCACCAAGCGAGGAACGAACACTGAAGCTTTCTTT. It encodes CASTKRGTNTEAFF.

The chain links TRBV19 to TRBJ2-2, with TRBD2 identical over 11 bases. The CDR3 spans 17 residues. The trim removed 3 bases at V and 5 bases at J, leaving 8 bases unmatched. The germline gives CDR1 LNHDA, CDR2 SQIVND (reference sequence). The CDR3 DNA reads TGTGCCAGTAGTATCAAAACTAGCGGGAGAGGGACCGGGGAGCTGTTTTTT. This gives the protein CASSIKTSGRGTGELFF.

The V and J genes are TRBV9 and TRBJ1-1; tentative D call: TRBD1 (6 bases). CDR3 length equals 14 residues. V was clipped by 4 bases and J by 1 base, with 11 bases between them. CDR1 and CDR2 (germline): SGDLS, YYNGEE. The CDR3 sequence: CASSTLTGNTEAFF. The DNA of the CDR3 is TGTGCCAGCAGCACTCTGACAGGGAACACTGAAGCTTTCTTT.

The J gene is TRBJ2-7, the V gene TRBV6-5; maybe TRBD2 (5 bases). V gave up 0 bases and J gave up 7 bases, with 13 bases separating them. The CDR3 has 14 amino acids. Germline V CDR1 and CDR2: MNHEY, SVGAGI. The CDR3 region is CASSYSRVGLEQYF. The CDR3 coding sequence is TGTGCCAGCAGTTACTCGAGGGTAGGGTTAGAGCAGTACTTC.